This TCR beta chain was profiled in a study of blood T cell repertoires in COVID-19. Study information: COVID-19 samples from acute and convalescent phases originated in the United States, Italy and Spain. Sources were T cells, B-cell-depleted T cells, or PBMCs; the material itself was cDNA or gDNA.

Authors' analysis steps: Reference gene primer amplification gave estimated nucleated cell counts. Here immunoSEQ multiplex PCR was the method, and the copy in TCRdb shows in-frame clones only, minus some. The V and J calls and clone size were taken over from that table, and D and trimming were inferred from the DNA. The sample comprises 180,000 or so clones, about 85% of which are singletons, and around 1.2% rests with the top ten. Germline V gene lookup returns CDR1 SGHVS and CDR2 FQNEAQ. The CDR3 is 16 residues long. The trim removed 5 bases at V and 0 bases at J, leaving 8 bases unmatched. Sequenced input: peripheral blood. The J gene is TRBJ1-1, the V gene TRBV7-8; the match to TRBD1 covers 8 bases. The source of this sequence is a man aged 60 to 75 who had recovered from COVID-19. The CDR3 loop reads CASSRGTGSLNTEAFF. CDR3 bases: TGTGCCAGCAGCCGAGGGACAGGTAGTTTGAACACTGAAGCTTTCTTT.